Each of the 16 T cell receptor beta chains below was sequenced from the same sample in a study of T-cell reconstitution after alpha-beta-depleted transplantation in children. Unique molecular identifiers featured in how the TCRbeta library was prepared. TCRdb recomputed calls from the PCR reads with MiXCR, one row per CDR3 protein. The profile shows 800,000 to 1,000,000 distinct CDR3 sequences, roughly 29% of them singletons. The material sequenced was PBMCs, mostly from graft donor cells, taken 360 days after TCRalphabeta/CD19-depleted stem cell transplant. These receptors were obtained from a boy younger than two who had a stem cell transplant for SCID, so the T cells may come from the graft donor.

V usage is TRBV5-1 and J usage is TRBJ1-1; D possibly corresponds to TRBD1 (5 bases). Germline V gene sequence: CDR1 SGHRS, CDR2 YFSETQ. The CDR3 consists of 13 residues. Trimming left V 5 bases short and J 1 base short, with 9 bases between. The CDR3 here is CASRGVGNTEAFF. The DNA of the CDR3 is TGCGCCAGCAGGGGGGTTGGGAACACTGAAGCTTTCTTT.

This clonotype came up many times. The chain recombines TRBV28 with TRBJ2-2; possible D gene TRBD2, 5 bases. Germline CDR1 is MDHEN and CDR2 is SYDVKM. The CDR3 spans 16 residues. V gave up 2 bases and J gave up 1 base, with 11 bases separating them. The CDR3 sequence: CASSLADLGNTGELFF. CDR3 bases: TGTGCCAGCAGTTTAGCGGACTTAGGGAACACCGGGGAGCTGTTTTTT.

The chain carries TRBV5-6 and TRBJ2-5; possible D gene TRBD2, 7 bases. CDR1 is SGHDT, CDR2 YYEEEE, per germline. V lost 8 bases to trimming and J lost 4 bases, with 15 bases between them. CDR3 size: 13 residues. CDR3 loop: CASRRGGGETQYF. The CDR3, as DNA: TGTGCCAGTCGGAGGGGAGGGGGAGAGACCCAGTACTTC.

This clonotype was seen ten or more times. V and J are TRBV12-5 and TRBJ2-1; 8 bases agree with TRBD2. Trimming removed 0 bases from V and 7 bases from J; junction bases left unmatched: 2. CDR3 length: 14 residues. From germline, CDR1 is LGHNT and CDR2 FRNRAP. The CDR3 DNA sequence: TGTGCTAGTGGTTTGGTACCGGGGGGGAATGAGCAGTTCTTC. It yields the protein CASGLVPGGNEQFF. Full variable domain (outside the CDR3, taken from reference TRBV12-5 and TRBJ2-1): DARVTQTPRHKVTEMGQEVTMRCQPILGHNTVFWYRQTMMQGLELLAYFRNRAPLDDSGMPKDRFSAEMPDATLATLKIQPSEPRDSAVYFCASGLVPGGNEQFFGPGTRLTVL.

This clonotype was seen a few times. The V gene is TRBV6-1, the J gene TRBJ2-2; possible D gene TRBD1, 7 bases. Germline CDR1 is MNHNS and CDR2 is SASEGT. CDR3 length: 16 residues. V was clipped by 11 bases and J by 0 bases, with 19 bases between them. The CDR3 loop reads CAAAWQGGPNTGELFF. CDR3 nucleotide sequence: TGTGCCGCGGCGTGGCAGGGGGGACCGAACACCGGGGAGCTGTTTTTT.

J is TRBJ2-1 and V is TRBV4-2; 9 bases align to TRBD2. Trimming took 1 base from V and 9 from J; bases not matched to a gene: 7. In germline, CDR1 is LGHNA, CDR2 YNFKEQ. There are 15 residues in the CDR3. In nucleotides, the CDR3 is TGTGCCAGCAGCCAAGTGCTGCGGGGGGGTTTTGAGCAGTTCTTC. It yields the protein CASSQVLRGGFEQFF.

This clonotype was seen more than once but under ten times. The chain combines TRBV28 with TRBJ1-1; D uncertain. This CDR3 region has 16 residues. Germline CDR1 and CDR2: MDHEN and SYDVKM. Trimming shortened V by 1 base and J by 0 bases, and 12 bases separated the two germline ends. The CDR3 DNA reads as TGTGCCAGCAGTTTATCATGGCAGTCTTTGAACACTGAAGCTTTCTTT. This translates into CASSLSWQSLNTEAFF.

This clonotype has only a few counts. For the CDR3, the DNA is TGCAGTGCTAGAACATGGGAGGAGGGGCGCTCGGGTGAAGCTTTCTTT. It yields the protein CSARTWEEGRSGEAFF. The gene calls are TRBV20-1 and TRBJ1-1; D possibly corresponds to TRBD1 (5 bases). CDR3 length: 16 amino acids. V shed 2 bases and J shed 7 bases, with 23 bases lying between them. Germline V gene data show CDR1 as DFQATT and CDR2 as SNEGSKA (reference sequence).

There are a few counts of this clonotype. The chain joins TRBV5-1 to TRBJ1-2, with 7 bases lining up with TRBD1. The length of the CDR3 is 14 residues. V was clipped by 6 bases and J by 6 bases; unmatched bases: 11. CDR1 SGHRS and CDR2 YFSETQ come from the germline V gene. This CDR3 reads CASTLFTGTDGYTF. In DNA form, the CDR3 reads TGCGCCAGCACCCTATTCACGGGGACAGATGGCTACACCTTC.

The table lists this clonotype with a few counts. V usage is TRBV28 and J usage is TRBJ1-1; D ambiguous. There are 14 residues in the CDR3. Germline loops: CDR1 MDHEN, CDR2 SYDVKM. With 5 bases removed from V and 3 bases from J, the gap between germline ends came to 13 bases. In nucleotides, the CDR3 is TGTGCCAGCAGTCCGGGTGGTGGTCACACTGAAGCTTTCTTT. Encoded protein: CASSPGGGHTEAFF.

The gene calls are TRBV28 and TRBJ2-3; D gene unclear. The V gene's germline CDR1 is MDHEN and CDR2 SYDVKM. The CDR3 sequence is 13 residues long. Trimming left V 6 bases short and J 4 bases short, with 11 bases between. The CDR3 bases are TGTGCCAGCAGCTCCCCAGTGGCAGATACGCAGTATTTT. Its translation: CASSSPVADTQYF.

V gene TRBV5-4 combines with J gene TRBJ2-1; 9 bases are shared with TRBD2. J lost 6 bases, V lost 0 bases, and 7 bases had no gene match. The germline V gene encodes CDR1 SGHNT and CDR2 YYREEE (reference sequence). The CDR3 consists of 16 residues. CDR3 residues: CASSLVGGGVTNEQFF. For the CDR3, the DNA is TGTGCCAGCAGCTTGGTGGGCGGGGGGGTCACCAATGAGCAGTTCTTC.

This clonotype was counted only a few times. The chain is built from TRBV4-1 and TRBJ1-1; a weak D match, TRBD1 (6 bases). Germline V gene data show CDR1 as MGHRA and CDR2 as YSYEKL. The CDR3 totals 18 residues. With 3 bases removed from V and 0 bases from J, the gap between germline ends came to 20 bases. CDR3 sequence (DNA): TGCGCCAGCAGCCAGTGGGGGACAAGACAGGCAGTGAACACTGAAGCTTTCTTT. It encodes CASSQWGTRQAVNTEAFF.

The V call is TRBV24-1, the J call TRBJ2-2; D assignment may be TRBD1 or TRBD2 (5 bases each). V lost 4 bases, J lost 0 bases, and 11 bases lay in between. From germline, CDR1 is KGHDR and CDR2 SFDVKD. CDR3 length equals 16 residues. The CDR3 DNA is TGTGCCACCAGTGAAGCCGGGACGGCGAACACCGGGGAGCTGTTTTTT. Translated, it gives CATSEAGTANTGELFF.

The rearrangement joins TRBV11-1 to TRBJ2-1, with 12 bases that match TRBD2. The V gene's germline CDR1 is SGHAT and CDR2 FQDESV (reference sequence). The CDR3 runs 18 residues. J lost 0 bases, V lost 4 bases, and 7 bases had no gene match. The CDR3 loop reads CASSSTSGGPSSYNEQFF. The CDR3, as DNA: TGTGCCAGCAGCTCTACTAGCGGGGGGCCGAGCTCCTACAATGAGCAGTTCTTC.

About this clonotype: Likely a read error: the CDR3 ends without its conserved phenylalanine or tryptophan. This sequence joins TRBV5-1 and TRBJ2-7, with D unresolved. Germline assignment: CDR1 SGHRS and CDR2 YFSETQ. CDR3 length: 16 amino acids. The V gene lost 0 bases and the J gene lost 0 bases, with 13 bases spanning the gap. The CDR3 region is CASSLVSRRSSYEQYS. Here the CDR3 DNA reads TGCGCCAGCAGCTTGGTTTCTCGTAGGAGCTCCTACGAGCAGTACTCC.